These 25 T cell receptor beta chains originate from one sample sequenced in a study of T cells in localized non-small cell lung cancer. The protocol was immunoSEQ multiplex PCR, while the TCRdb copy is restricted to in-frame clones and leaves out a portion. The repertoire consists of roughly 72,000 clones, with around 81% occurring once and the leading ten covering about a tenth. The specimen was peripheral blood, collected before any cancer treatment. The source of these receptors is an older female donor with stage I lung adenocarcinoma.

The genes are TRBV29-1 and TRBJ2-3; no definite D call. CDR1 is SQVTM, CDR2 ANQGSEA, per germline. Trimming took 2 bases from V and 0 from J, leaving 9 bases between them. The CDR3 is made up of 14 amino acids. CDR3 bases: TGCAGCGTTGAACTAGGTTTGAGCACAGATACGCAGTATTTT. Its translation: CSVELGLSTDTQYF.

The rearrangement uses TRBV5-8 and TRBJ1-1; no clear D gene. This CDR3 has 11 amino acids. Germline V gene data show CDR1 as SGHTS and CDR2 as YDEGEE. V was trimmed by 4 bases and J by 8 bases, leaving 9 bases between them. The CDR3 loop reads CASSPFREAFF. In DNA, the CDR3 is TGTGCCAGCAGCCCCTTTCGAGAAGCTTTCTTT.

V is TRBV14 and J is TRBJ1-2; perhaps TRBD1 as D (5 bases). V was trimmed by 1 base and J by 4 bases, leaving 13 bases between them. Per germline, CDR1 SGHDN and CDR2 FVKESK. This CDR3 is 15 amino acids long. This CDR3 is CASSQVSGLAYGYTF. CDR3 in DNA: TGTGCCAGCAGCCAAGTCTCAGGGCTCGCCTATGGCTACACCTTC.

V gene TRBV2 combines with J gene TRBJ2-5; D possibly corresponds to TRBD2 (6 bases). V dropped 6 bases and J dropped 4 bases, with 18 bases sitting between them. This CDR3 is 15 amino acids long. Germline CDR1 and CDR2: SNHLY and FYNNEI. The CDR3 region is CASSRDLLKGETQYF. For the CDR3, the DNA is TGTGCCAGCAGCAGGGACTTACTCAAGGGAGAGACCCAGTACTTC. Full variable domain (remainder filled in from reference TRBV2 and TRBJ2-5): EPEVTQTPSHQVTQMGQEVILRCVPISNHLYFYWYRQILGQKVEFLVSFYNNEISEKSEIFDDQFSVERPDGSNFTLKIRSTKLEDSAMYFCASSRDLLKGETQYFGPGTRLLVL.

The V gene is TRBV7-2, the J gene TRBJ1-2; TRBD1 matches at 7 bases. This CDR3 has 15 residues. V gave up 1 base and J gave up 3 bases; unmatched junction bases: 5. Germline values: CDR1 SGHTA, CDR2 FQGNSA. In nucleotides, the CDR3 is TGTGCCAGCAGCTTAGGAACAGGGGAGTACTATGGCTACACCTTC. This translates into CASSLGTGEYYGYTF.

The genes are TRBV2 and TRBJ1-5, with D possibly being TRBD1 (6 bases). Germline V gives CDR1 SNHLY, CDR2 FYNNEI. V lost 5 bases and J lost 6, with 17 bases in between. The CDR3 is made up of 15 amino acids. The CDR3 DNA reads TGTGCCAGCAGTCCAAGGACAGCTGGGAGTCAGCCCCAGCATTTT. It specifies CASSPRTAGSQPQHF.

This chain uses TRBV30 with TRBJ1-5, with TRBD1 matching 7 bases. The CDR3 sequence is 16 residues long. V was pared by 1 base and J by 4 bases, with 10 bases of the junction left unmatched. Looked up from germline, CDR1 is GTSNPN and CDR2 is SVGIG (reference sequence). CDR3 coding DNA: TGTGCCTGGAGTGAAAGAGGACAGGTCGGTAATCAGCCCCAGCATTTT. Protein: CAWSERGQVGNQPQHF.

J is TRBJ1-6 and V is TRBV6-5; 8 nucleotides agree with TRBD1. CDR1 MNHEY and CDR2 SVGAGI come from the germline V gene. CDR3 length: 16 residues. V dropped 0 bases and J dropped 7; count of bases not matched to a gene: 5. This CDR3 reads CASSYSTGAGNSPLHF. The CDR3 nucleotides are TGTGCCAGCAGTTACTCGACAGGGGCGGGGAATTCACCCCTCCACTTT.

For the CDR3, the DNA is TGTGCCAGCAGTGCAACGGGAGACGCCAATGAGCAGTTCTTC. Its translation: CASSATGDANEQFF. V and J are TRBV6-4 and TRBJ2-1; a possible D gene is TRBD2 (6 bases). Trimming stripped 4 bases from V and 6 bases from J, with 13 bases between. The CDR3 has 14 amino acids. Germline CDR1 MRHNA, CDR2 SNTAGT.

This chain joins TRBV4-2 and TRBJ1-1, with D possibly being TRBD1 (5 bases). The V gene lost 0 bases and the J gene lost 3 bases, with 14 bases spanning the gap. The CDR3 spans 16 residues. Germline loops: CDR1 LGHNA, CDR2 YNFKEQ. The CDR3 DNA sequence: TGTGCCAGCAGCCAAGAACCCTCCCGGGGGGACACTGAAGCTTTCTTT. The encoded protein is CASSQEPSRGDTEAFF.

The chain joins TRBV19 to TRBJ2-7, with D possibly being TRBD1 (6 bases). This CDR3 is built from 14 residues. With 5 bases removed from V and 0 bases from J, the gap between germline ends came to 11 bases. Germline assignment: CDR1 LNHDA and CDR2 SQIVND (reference sequence). This CDR3 reads CASSAGTRSYEQYF. CDR3 DNA sequence: TGTGCCAGTAGTGCCGGGACACGCTCCTACGAGCAGTACTTC. The whole variable domain, remainder taken from reference TRBV19 and TRBJ2-7, is DGGITQSPKYLFRKEGQNVTLSCEQNLNHDAMYWYRQDPGQGLRLIYYSQIVNDFQKGDIAEGYSVSREKKESFPLTVTSAQKNPTAFYLCASSAGTRSYEQYFGPGTRLTVT.

The V and J genes are TRBV15 and TRBJ2-1; 13 positions match TRBD2. The CDR3 has 16 residues. The V gene's germline CDR1 is LNHNV and CDR2 YYDKDF (reference sequence). With V trimmed by 1 base and J by 6 bases, 3 bases remained unmatched. CDR3 protein: CATSRGTSGSFNEQFF. Here the CDR3 DNA reads TGTGCCACCAGCAGAGGGACTAGCGGGAGTTTCAATGAGCAGTTCTTC.

The rearrangement joins TRBV5-4 to TRBJ2-2, with unresolved D. CDR1 and CDR2 from the germline V gene are SGHNT and YYREEE (reference sequence). This CDR3 contains 15 residues. V lost 1 base and J 0 bases, leaving 7 bases between the germline ends. CDR3 sequence: CASSLPKANTGELFF. Written as DNA, the CDR3 is TGTGCCAGCAGCTTGCCCAAAGCGAACACCGGGGAGCTGTTTTTT.

Comment on this clone: The sample holds other DNA sequences that translate to the same CDR3. The chain employs TRBV27 and TRBJ1-2; maybe TRBD1 (5 bases). CDR1 and CDR2 (germline): MNHEY, SMNVEV (reference sequence). V lost 3 bases and J 7 bases, leaving 15 bases between the germline ends. The CDR3 extends over 14 amino acids. In DNA form, the CDR3 reads TGTGCCAGCAGTTTGTCGAGGGGAGTAGGTGGCTACACCTTC. This sequence encodes CASSLSRGVGGYTF.

The chain links TRBV4-3 to TRBJ1-6; no clear D gene. The CDR3 is 17 amino acids. CDR1 LGHNA and CDR2 YSLEER come from the germline V gene. V lost 6 bases and J lost 1, with 16 bases in between. The CDR3 sequence is CASSSGVWGSYNSPLHF. Here the CDR3 DNA reads TGCGCCAGCAGTAGCGGAGTGTGGGGTTCCTATAATTCACCCCTCCACTTT.

This clone was seen once. The rearrangement links TRBV27 to TRBJ1-1; TRBD1 might be the D (5 bases). CDR1 and CDR2 (germline): MNHEY, SMNVEV (reference sequence). There are 14 residues in the CDR3. V was pared by 4 bases and J by 1 base, with 10 bases between. The CDR3 region is CASSSNRQNTEAFF. In DNA, the CDR3 is TGTGCCAGCAGTTCAAACAGGCAGAACACTGAAGCTTTCTTT.

This clone was counted between two and nine times. The chain links TRBV7-2 to TRBJ1-2; TRBD1 matches 11 bases. Germline CDR1 is SGHTA and CDR2 is FQGNSA. This CDR3 has 15 residues. J lost 6 bases, V lost 5 bases, and 8 bases had no gene match. CDR3 residues: CASSPAGQGADGYTF. The CDR3 DNA sequence: TGTGCCAGCAGCCCCGCCGGACAGGGGGCCGATGGCTACACCTTC.

The genes are TRBV9 and TRBJ2-2; TRBD2 matches at 8 bases. The V gene's germline CDR1 is SGDLS and CDR2 YYNGEE. Trimming removed 4 bases from V and 0 bases from J; junction bases left unmatched: 8. This CDR3 has 17 amino acids. For the CDR3, the DNA is TGTGCCAGCAGCCCCGGCGGGAGGAGCGCGAACACCGGGGAGCTGTTTTTT. Translated, it gives CASSPGGRSANTGELFF.

In its sample, this clone was seen once. The chain carries TRBV5-1 and TRBJ2-1, with D unresolved. The V end was cut by 7 bases, the J end by 5 bases, with 10 bases between. CDR1 is SGHRS, CDR2 YFSETQ, per germline. The CDR3 consists of 12 residues. The CDR3 reads CASEDQDNEQFF. For the CDR3, the DNA is TGCGCCAGCGAGGACCAAGACAATGAGCAGTTCTTC. Full variable domain (rest looked up from reference TRBV5-1 and TRBJ2-1): KAGVTQTPRYLIKTRGQQVTLSCSPISGHRSVSWYQQTPGQGLQFLFEYFSETQRNKGNFPGRFSGRQFSNSRSEMNVSTLELGDSALYLCASEDQDNEQFFGPGTRLTVL.

This clone was seen just once. J is TRBJ2-3 and V is TRBV6-4; possibly TRBD1 for D (5 bases). Germline V lookup: CDR1 MRHNA, CDR2 SNTAGT. V gave up 3 bases and J gave up 1 base, with 11 bases separating them. This CDR3 region has 15 residues. The CDR3 DNA reads as TGTGCCAGCAGTGAGCAGGGTATCGGCACAGATACGCAGTATTTT. It is translated as CASSEQGIGTDTQYF.

A few counts support this clone. The chain has TRBV30 and TRBJ1-1; D gene unclear. The V gene's germline CDR1 is GTSNPN and CDR2 SVGIG (reference sequence). The length of the CDR3 is 14 residues. Between the trimmed V and J ends, which lost 5 bases and 1 base, there was a span of 14 bases. CDR3 sequence (DNA): TGTGCCTGGGCCACCCATGGAGGGAACACTGAAGCTTTCTTT. Protein product: CAWATHGGNTEAFF.

This clone was counted a single time. The chain uses TRBV6-5 and TRBJ2-1; D gene ambiguous. Per the germline V gene, CDR1 is MNHEY and CDR2 is SVGAGI. The CDR3 runs 13 residues. V was shortened by 5 bases and J by 12 bases, with 17 bases between the two germline ends. The DNA of the CDR3 is TGTGCCAGCAGTCCGTCAGGTAAACCTTCGCAGTTCTTC. It specifies CASSPSGKPSQFF.

Only one count was recorded for this clone. This sequence joins TRBV6-6 and TRBJ1-4; D is unresolved. The CDR3 sequence is 14 residues long. Trimming pared 2 bases from V and 7 bases from J, leaving 11 bases between. Germline-derived CDR1 and CDR2 are MNHNY and SVGAGI (reference sequence). The CDR3 region is CASSYGSVREKLFF. The CDR3 nucleotides read TGTGCCAGCAGTTACGGGTCCGTGCGTGAAAAACTGTTTTTT.

This chain links TRBV4-3 with TRBJ1-5; possible D gene TRBD1, 6 bases. CDR1 and CDR2 (germline): LGHNA, YSLEER. V lost 2 bases and J lost 5, with 10 bases in between. There are 14 residues in the CDR3. CDR3 loop: CASSQRDTHQPQHF. The CDR3 DNA is TGCGCCAGCAGCCAAAGGGACACCCATCAGCCCCAGCATTTT.

This clone appeared a single time. The chain uses TRBV5-4 and TRBJ2-7; 8 bases map to TRBD1. This CDR3 contains 15 residues. Trimming removed 0 bases from V and 5 bases from J; junction bases left unmatched: 7. From germline, CDR1 is SGHNT and CDR2 YYREEE (reference sequence). CDR3 loop: CASSLVRTGSHEQYF. CDR3 DNA sequence: TGTGCCAGCAGCTTGGTTCGGACAGGGAGCCACGAGCAGTACTTC.